This T cell receptor beta chain was profiled in a study of regulatory T cells in long-lasting Graves disease. The CDR3 comprises 24 residues, both ends counted. Germline V gives CDR1 SNHLY, CDR2 FYNNEI. This clonotype has only one observation. The DNA is omitted, as the CDR3 cannot be located on it reliably, and the CDR3 follows TCRdb's listing. The sample's time point: newly diagnosed GD, antithyroid drugs for less than 3 months. PBMCs were the source of the RNA used for TCR sequencing. Both iRepertoire HTBI primers and Arm-PCR of CDR3 regions were used to build the TCR beta libraries. TCRdb independently ran MiXCR on the multiplex PCR reads; one entry per CDR3 protein. Of 360,000 or so distinct CDR3 sequences in the sample, 15% to 20% are singletons; the top ten hold just over 20%. Separately, the same data were catalogued under a study of T cells in Graves' hyperthyroidism and ophthalmopathy.

V gene TRBV2 combines with J gene TRBJ1-2; the DNA was not used to check the table's D call, TRBD1. The origin of this receptor is a young woman with Graves disease. Specimen: peripheral blood mononuclear cells (PBMCs), collected at new diagnosis, from a patient treated with antithyroid drugs. CDR3 region: CASTNQTSMYLCASSLTGNYGYTF.